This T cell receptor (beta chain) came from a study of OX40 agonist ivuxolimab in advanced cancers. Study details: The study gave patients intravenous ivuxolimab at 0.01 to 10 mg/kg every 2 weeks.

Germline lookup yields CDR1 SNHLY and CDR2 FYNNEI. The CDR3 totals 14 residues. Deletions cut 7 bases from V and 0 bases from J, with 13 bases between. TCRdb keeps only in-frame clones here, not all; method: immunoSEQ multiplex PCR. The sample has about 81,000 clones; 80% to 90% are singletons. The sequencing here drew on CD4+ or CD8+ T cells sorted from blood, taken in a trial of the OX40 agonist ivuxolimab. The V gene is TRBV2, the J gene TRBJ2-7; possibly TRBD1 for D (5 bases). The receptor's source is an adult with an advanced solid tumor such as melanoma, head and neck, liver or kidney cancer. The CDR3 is CASKGFYLSYEQYV. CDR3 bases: TGTGCCAGCAAGGGGTTTTATCTCTCCTACGAGCAGTACGTC.